The 26 T cell receptor beta chains given below trace back to one sample, sequenced in a study of T cell responses to AZD1222 COVID-19 vaccine. Clones were sequenced by immunoSEQ multiplex PCR, and TCRdb holds only the in-frame ones, with some missing. The sample lists about 93,000 clones; roughly nine tenths were seen once. The input for sequencing was peripheral blood, taken 28 days after the second AZD1222 dose. The receptors derive from an adult who received the AZD1222 COVID-19 vaccine.

V is TRBV7-2 and J is TRBJ2-5; D call uncertain. In germline, CDR1 is SGHTA, CDR2 FQGNSA. Trimming cost V 2 bases and J 5 bases, with 12 bases left between them. The CDR3 is 14 residues long. CDR3 nucleotide sequence: TGTGCCAGCAGCTTAAGCCGGCTTCTGGAGACCCAGTACTTC. Translation gives CASSLSRLLETQYF.

This clone occurred once. The chain recombines TRBV6-1 with TRBJ1-1; D gene uncertain. The V end was cut by 0 bases, the J end by 6 bases, with 17 bases between. Per the germline V gene, CDR1 is MNHNS and CDR2 is SASEGT. The CDR3 has 16 amino acids. The CDR3 sequence: CASSEAAHHGRAEAFF. The CDR3 nucleotides read TGTGCCAGCAGTGAAGCGGCCCACCACGGTCGGGCTGAAGCTTTCTTT.

The chain joins TRBV7-8 to TRBJ2-1, with 7 bases aligning to TRBD2. The CDR3 totals 15 residues. CDR1 and CDR2 from the germline V gene are SGHVS and FQNEAQ. The V segment lost 4 bases and the J segment 3 bases; nucleotides outside the gene matches: 6. The CDR3 loop reads CASSSGLVGYNEQFF. The CDR3 bases are TGTGCCAGCAGCTCCGGACTAGTGGGCTACAATGAGCAGTTCTTC.

The chain has TRBV5-4 and TRBJ1-1; TRBD1 matches 8 bases. V gave up 2 bases and J gave up 4 bases; unmatched junction bases: 4. This CDR3 spans 14 amino acids. Germline lookup yields CDR1 SGHNT and CDR2 YYREEE (reference sequence). The CDR3 nucleotides read TGTGCCAGCAGCTTTACAGGGGGGTTCACTGAAGCTTTCTTT. It specifies CASSFTGGFTEAFF.

This clone was recorded only once. V usage is TRBV7-9 and J usage is TRBJ1-1; TRBD1 might be the D (5 bases). The CDR3 covers 19 residues. Trimming pared 1 base from V and 7 bases from J, leaving 28 bases between. Per germline, CDR1 SEHNR and CDR2 FQNEAQ (reference sequence). The CDR3 DNA reads TGTGCCAGCAGCTTAGGTCCCCGGTTAACTAGGCAGGGTTATGGTGAAGCTTTCTTT. The encoded protein is CASSLGPRLTRQGYGEAFF.

The genes are TRBV13 and TRBJ1-1, with TRBD1 identical over 8 bases. V lost 6 bases, J lost 0 bases, and 3 bases stayed unmatched. This CDR3 is 14 amino acids long. From germline, CDR1 is PRHDT and CDR2 FYEKMQ (reference sequence). The CDR3 nucleotides are TGTGCCAGCAGTGGACAGGGCGTGAACACTGAAGCTTTCTTT. This sequence encodes CASSGQGVNTEAFF.

CDR3 protein: CASSLVALYGYTF. CDR3 sequence (DNA): TGCGCCAGCAGCTTGGTTGCACTATATGGCTACACCTTC. The gene calls are TRBV5-1 and TRBJ1-2; D is unclear. Germline V gene data show CDR1 as SGHRS and CDR2 as YFSETQ. The CDR3 runs to 13 residues. Trimming took off 0 bases at V and 5 bases at J, with 8 bases between the two ends.

The table lists this clone with a count of one. This chain connects TRBV6-6 to TRBJ2-6, with D unclear. Trimming removed 2 bases at V and 4 bases at J, with 12 bases between. The CDR3 consists of 16 residues. CDR1 is MNHNY, CDR2 SVGAGI, per germline (reference sequence). The CDR3 DNA reads TGTGCCAGCAGTTACGAAGGCACCTGGGGGGCCAACGTCCTGACTTTC. Translated, it gives CASSYEGTWGANVLTF.

This clone was observed a single time. The rearrangement links TRBV9 to TRBJ1-2; 8 bases match TRBD1. This CDR3 region has 14 residues. The V gene end was trimmed by 1 base and the J gene end by 5 bases; junction bases not matched to a gene: 4. CDR1 is SGDLS, CDR2 YYNGEE, per germline. The CDR3 nucleotides are TGTGCCAGCAGCGTATCAGGGGGCGGTTATGGCTACACCTTC. As protein: CASSVSGGGYGYTF. The entire variable domain, with the rest obtained from reference TRBV9 and TRBJ1-2, is as follows: DSGVTQTPKHLITATGQRVTLRCSPRSGDLSVYWYQQSLDQGLQFLIQYYNGEERAKGNILERFSAQQFPDLHSELNLSSLELGDSALYFCASSVSGGGYGYTFGSGTRLTVV.

This clone was observed once. V usage is TRBV5-6 and J usage is TRBJ2-5, with 8 bases that match TRBD2. The V gene's germline CDR1 is SGHDT and CDR2 YYEEEE. The length of the CDR3 is 17 residues. V shed 0 bases and J 4 bases; nucleotides not matched to a gene: 11. In nucleotides, the CDR3 is TGTGCCAGCAGCTTGGCAAGACTAGCGCTAGTAGGAGAGACCCAGTACTTC. Translated, it gives CASSLARLALVGETQYF. The full variable domain, completed using reference TRBV5-6 and TRBJ2-5, is DAGVTQSPTHLIKTRGQQVTLRCSPKSGHDTVSWYQQALGQGPQFIFQYYEEEERQRGNFPDRFSGHQFPNYSSELNVNALLLGDSALYLCASSLARLALVGETQYFGPGTRLLVL.

The CDR3 bases are TGTGCCAGTAGCGACGTCAGGGGTCTTTACAATGAGCAGTTCTTC. Translation gives CASSDVRGLYNEQFF. The V gene is TRBV19, the J gene TRBJ2-1, with TRBD1 as a possible D gene (6 bases). This CDR3 comprises 15 residues. Germline V gives CDR1 LNHDA, CDR2 SQIVND (reference sequence). V was pared by 6 bases and J by 4 bases, with 16 bases between.

The V gene is TRBV30, the J gene TRBJ2-5, with D perhaps being TRBD1 or TRBD2 (6 bases each). V gave up 2 bases and J gave up 9 bases, with 25 bases separating them. The CDR3 loop spans 16 amino acids. Per germline, CDR1 GTSNPN and CDR2 SVGIG (reference sequence). The CDR3 spells CAWSPISMWGATAQYF. The CDR3 DNA reads TGTGCCTGGAGTCCGATTTCGATGTGGGGGGCAACCGCCCAGTACTTC.

V usage is TRBV2 and J usage is TRBJ2-1; D is perhaps TRBD2 (5 bases). V lost 5 bases, J lost 4 bases, and 12 bases lay in between. CDR1 is SNHLY and CDR2 is FYNNEI in the germline V gene. The CDR3 has 14 amino acids. CDR3 coding DNA: TGTGCCAGCAGTCAGAGCGGATCTTACAATGAGCAGTTCTTC. It encodes CASSQSGSYNEQFF.

This chain connects TRBV7-9 to TRBJ1-1; D unresolved. Trimming stripped 3 bases from V and 2 bases from J, with 7 bases between. CDR3 length: 13 residues. Germline V gene sequence: CDR1 SEHNR, CDR2 FQNEAQ (reference sequence). The CDR3 DNA reads TGTGCCAGCAGCTTTCCACCTAACACTGAAGCTTTCTTT. Protein: CASSFPPNTEAFF.

This clone was picked up a small number of times. Different DNA sequences within this sample yield the same CDR3. J is TRBJ2-1 and V is TRBV7-9; 12 positions match TRBD2. J was trimmed by 4 bases and V by 5 bases; bases with no gene match: 3. The CDR3 loop spans 15 amino acids. Germline CDR1 SEHNR, CDR2 FQNEAQ (reference sequence). The CDR3, as DNA: TGTGCCAGCAGCCGAACTAGCGGGGGGTACAATGAGCAGTTCTTC. Its protein is CASSRTSGGYNEQFF.

This clone has a single count. The rearrangement links TRBV12-3 or TRBV12-4 to TRBJ2-2; no clear D. The CDR3 has 13 amino acids. Trimming removed 5 bases from V and 0 bases from J, with 4 bases in between. This CDR3 reads CASSRANTGELFF. CDR3 nucleotide sequence: TGTGCCAGCAGTAGAGCGAACACCGGGGAGCTGTTTTTT.

V usage is TRBV30 and J usage is TRBJ1-1, with unresolved D. Germline CDR1 is GTSNPN and CDR2 is SVGIG (reference sequence). Trimming shortened V by 0 bases and J by 4 bases, and 18 bases separated the two germline ends. There are 16 residues in the CDR3. In DNA, the CDR3 is TGTGCCTGGAGTGTACGGAATCCCCGGGGTATCACTGAAGCTTTCTTT. It translates to CAWSVRNPRGITEAFF.

The DNA for the CDR3 is TGTGCCAGCAGGCGGACAGGAACAGATACGCAGTATTTT. It codes for CASRRTGTDTQYF. The chain uses TRBV12-3 or TRBV12-4 and TRBJ2-3; TRBD1 aligns across 7 bases. The CDR3 is 13 residues long. The V and J ends lost 6 bases and 3 bases, in that order; junction bases with no gene match: 3.

The chain's CDR3 is CASSWGDRYGYTF. Written as DNA, the CDR3 is TGTGCCAGCAGCTGGGGAGACCGGTATGGCTACACCTTC. The chain is built from TRBV5-8 and TRBJ1-2, with D unresolved. The V end lost 3 bases, the J end lost 5 bases, and 11 bases lay between the germline ends. The CDR3 loop spans 13 amino acids. The germline CDR1 and CDR2 sequences are SGHTS and YDEGEE.

The rearrangement uses TRBV19 and TRBJ2-4; 11 positions agree with TRBD1. CDR1 and CDR2 from the germline V gene are LNHDA and SQIVND (reference sequence). The CDR3 spans 17 residues. V dropped 8 bases and J dropped 7; count of bases not matched to a gene: 16. The CDR3 is CASFYRDGTGGRNIQYF. The CDR3 region has the DNA TGTGCCAGTTTTTATAGGGACGGGACAGGGGGACGGAACATTCAGTACTTC.

The V gene is TRBV7-3, the J gene TRBJ2-3, with TRBD2 matching 12 bases. CDR1 is SGHTA and CDR2 is FQGTGA in the germline V gene. The CDR3 consists of 16 residues. V was clipped by 4 bases and J by 4 bases; unmatched bases: 6. The CDR3 sequence: CASSSGLAGWADTQYF. Here the CDR3 DNA reads TGTGCCAGCAGCTCCGGACTAGCGGGATGGGCAGATACGCAGTATTTT. Full variable domain (rest looked up from reference TRBV7-3 and TRBJ2-3): GAGVSQTPSNKVTEKGKYVELRCDPISGHTALYWYRQSLGQGPEFLIYFQGTGAADDSGLPNDRFFAVRPEGSVSTLKIQRTERGDSAVYLCASSSGLAGWADTQYFGPGTRLTVL.

The chain couples TRBV9 to TRBJ1-1; 7 nucleotides match TRBD1. CDR1 is SGDLS and CDR2 is YYNGEE in the germline V gene. The CDR3 length is 12 residues. With 4 bases clipped from V and 11 bases from J, the junction kept 8 bases outside the gene matches. The CDR3 DNA is TGTGCCAGCAGCTCAGGGGGGGCTAGGGCTTTCTTT. Its protein is CASSSGGARAFF.

The chain carries TRBV9 and TRBJ1-2, with D possibly matching TRBD1 (6 bases). The CDR3 consists of 14 residues. In germline, CDR1 is SGDLS, CDR2 YYNGEE. V was cut by 4 bases and J by 8 bases, with 18 bases left in between. The CDR3 bases are TGTGCCAGCAGCTCTCAGATAGGGGGTGGCGGCTACACCTTC. Residues: CASSSQIGGGGYTF.

The chain uses TRBV24-1 and TRBJ2-7; maybe TRBD2 (6 bases). V lost 6 bases, J lost 2 bases, and 13 bases lay in between. This CDR3 is built from 14 residues. Germline assignment: CDR1 KGHDR and CDR2 SFDVKD. In DNA form, the CDR3 reads TGTGCCACCAGTCGCACGGGACTCCCCTACGAGCAGTACTTC. Encoded protein: CATSRTGLPYEQYF.

The J gene is TRBJ2-3, the V gene TRBV29-1; the match to TRBD2 covers 12 bases. The V gene's germline CDR1 is SQVTM and CDR2 ANQGSEA. This CDR3 region has 18 residues. Germline trimming cut 4 bases from V and 9 bases from J; bases unmatched to any gene: 20. CDR3 loop: CSVGPRAGGLAGPGTQYF. CDR3 nucleotide sequence: TGCAGCGTTGGTCCGCGGGCGGGAGGACTAGCGGGGCCCGGGACGCAGTATTTT.

J is TRBJ1-1 and V is TRBV9; D perhaps matches TRBD1 (5 bases). Deletions cut 0 bases from V and 7 bases from J, with 13 bases between. The V gene's germline CDR1 is SGDLS and CDR2 YYNGEE. The CDR3 contains 14 residues. Here the CDR3 reads CASSVEGGGDEAFF. CDR3 coding DNA: TGTGCCAGCAGCGTAGAAGGCGGGGGAGATGAAGCTTTCTTT.